This is a list of T cell receptor beta chains from one sample in a study of CD8+CD57+ T cells in acquired aplastic anemia. TCRdb ran MiXCR on the reads and lists one entry per CDR3 protein. The sample has approximately 200,000 distinct CDR3 sequences, roughly 57% seen once; the top ten hold over 25%. Specimen: sorted CD4+, CD8+, or CD8+CD57+ T cells (not recorded which) from PBMCs. These receptors came from a human donor in good health. Both conserved end residues are part of each CDR3. The order of the fields is D gene, V gene, J gene, clone size, CDR3 protein, CDR3 DNA. The D gene is left open where the match is weak. The size entry is marked missing in some rows and otherwise reads once, few, many or a size class.

d_call: TRBD1
v_call: TRBV9
j_call: TRBJ1-2
clone_size: NA
cdr3_aa: CASSATGMGYGYTF
cdr3_nt: TGTGCCAGCAGCGCGACAGGGATGGGCTATGGCTACACCTTC

d_call: NA
v_call: TRBV19
j_call: TRBJ2-1
clone_size: many
cdr3_aa: CASSIGGVNEQFF
cdr3_nt: TGTGCCAGTAGTATTGGAGGAGTTAATGAGCAGTTCTTC

d_call: NA
v_call: TRBV20-1
j_call: TRBJ1-2
clone_size: NA
cdr3_aa: CSARDQVIDGKPHYGYTF
cdr3_nt: TGCAGTGCTAGAGATCAAGTAATTGACGGCAAGCCGCACTATGGCTACACCTTC

d_call: NA
v_call: TRBV5-1
j_call: TRBJ2-7
clone_size: many
cdr3_aa: CASSPPPAHF
cdr3_nt: TGCGCCAGCAGCCCCCCCCCTGCCCACTTC

d_call: TRBD2
v_call: TRBV6-5
j_call: TRBJ2-7
clone_size: NA
cdr3_aa: CASSAGTSFGQYF
cdr3_nt: TGTGCCAGCAGTGCCGGGACTAGCTTCGGGCAGTACTTC

d_call: NA
v_call: TRBV5-6
j_call: TRBJ1-5
clone_size: NA
cdr3_aa: CASSLGTSGGLGYEHF
cdr3_nt: TGTGCCAGCAGCCTCGGGACTAGCGGGGGGCTGGGCTACGAGCATTTT

d_call: NA
v_call: TRBV12-3/TRBV12-4
j_call: TRBJ1-2
clone_size: once
cdr3_aa: CASSLDGGRQSFNYGYTF
cdr3_nt: TGTGCCAGCAGCCTCGATGGAGGACGACAGAGCTTTAACTATGGCTACACCTTC

d_call: TRBD1
v_call: TRBV14
j_call: TRBJ2-5
clone_size: NA
cdr3_aa: CASSPWTGWETQYF
cdr3_nt: TGTGCCAGCAGCCCTTGGACAGGATGGGAGACCCAGTACTTC

d_call: NA
v_call: TRBV11-2
j_call: TRBJ2-2
clone_size: once
cdr3_aa: CASSPSGVQLNTGELFF
cdr3_nt: TGTGCCAGCAGCCCTTCAGGGGTTCAGCTAAACACCGGGGAGCTGTTTTTT

d_call: NA
v_call: TRBV20-1
j_call: TRBJ1-2
clone_size: many
cdr3_aa: CSARSTDWFYGYTF
cdr3_nt: TGCAGTGCTAGATCGACGGATTGGTTCTATGGCTACACCTTC

d_call: NA
v_call: TRBV7-4
j_call: TRBJ1-6
clone_size: NA
cdr3_aa: CASSQGSSGNSPLHF
cdr3_nt: TGTGCCAGCTCACAAGGGAGCAGCGGGAATTCACCCCTCCACTTT

d_call: NA
v_call: TRBV6-2/TRBV6-3
j_call: TRBJ2-1
clone_size: many
cdr3_aa: CASKLNQNYNEQFF
cdr3_nt: TGTGCCAGCAAGCTGAACCAGAACTACAATGAGCAGTTCTTC

d_call: TRBD2
v_call: TRBV7-2
j_call: TRBJ2-7
clone_size: once
cdr3_aa: CASSLRTSLPEQYF
cdr3_nt: TGTGCCAGCAGCCTACGGACTAGTCTTCCCGAGCAGTACTTC

d_call: TRBD1
v_call: TRBV12-3/TRBV12-4
j_call: TRBJ2-6
clone_size: NA
cdr3_aa: CASSFRGTGIRSGANVLTF
cdr3_nt: TGTGCCAGCAGTTTTCGAGGGACAGGGATCCGGTCTGGGGCCAACGTCCTGACTTTC

d_call: TRBD2
v_call: TRBV20-1
j_call: TRBJ2-7
clone_size: NA
cdr3_aa: CSAHLAGNAYEQYF
cdr3_nt: TGCAGTGCCCATCTAGCGGGGAATGCCTACGAGCAGTACTTC

d_call: NA
v_call: TRBV29-1
j_call: TRBJ2-7
clone_size: NA
cdr3_aa: CSVEGMGVGEQYF
cdr3_nt: TGCAGCGTTGAAGGGATGGGGGTGGGTGAGCAGTACTTC

d_call: NA
v_call: TRBV15
j_call: TRBJ2-5
clone_size: few
cdr3_aa: CATSSPRRTQYF
cdr3_nt: TGTGCCACCAGCTCCCCCCGGCGGACCCAGTACTTC

d_call: NA
v_call: TRBV9
j_call: TRBJ2-4
clone_size: many
cdr3_aa: CASSVTGGGKNIQYF
cdr3_nt: TGTGCCAGCAGCGTAACAGGAGGCGGGAAAAACATTCAGTACTTC

d_call: NA
v_call: TRBV7-8
j_call: TRBJ1-4
clone_size: once
cdr3_aa: CASSPAGDDNEKLFF
cdr3_nt: TGTGCCAGCAGCCCCGCGGGGGACGATAATGAAAAACTGTTTTTT

d_call: NA
v_call: TRBV19
j_call: TRBJ1-5
clone_size: NA
cdr3_aa: CASSSRAAYEHF
cdr3_nt: TGTGCCAGTAGTAGCAGGGCAGCCTACGAGCATTTT

d_call: TRBD2
v_call: TRBV7-2
j_call: TRBJ2-3
clone_size: NA
cdr3_aa: CASSRDRWGREVGEQYF
cdr3_nt: TGTGCCAGCAGCCGCGATCGATGGGGGCGGGAGGTCGGTGAGCAGTATTTT

d_call: TRBD1
v_call: TRBV7-2
j_call: TRBJ1-2
clone_size: NA
cdr3_aa: CASSVGQDYGYTF
cdr3_nt: TGTGCCAGCAGCGTCGGACAGGACTATGGCTACACCTTC

d_call: NA
v_call: TRBV12-3/TRBV12-4
j_call: TRBJ2-6
clone_size: many
cdr3_aa: CASSSTGSGANVLTF
cdr3_nt: TGTGCCAGCAGTTCCACAGGGTCTGGGGCCAACGTCCTGACTTTC

d_call: NA
v_call: TRBV20-1
j_call: TRBJ2-5
clone_size: NA
cdr3_aa: CSALVAETQYF
cdr3_nt: TGCAGTGCCCTGGTCGCAGAGACCCAGTACTTC

d_call: TRBD1
v_call: TRBV20-1
j_call: TRBJ1-1
clone_size: NA
cdr3_aa: CSARSLQAGGPNTEAFF
cdr3_nt: TGCAGTGCTAGAAGTTTACAAGCAGGGGGGCCGAACACTGAAGCTTTCTTT

d_call: TRBD2
v_call: TRBV6-2/TRBV6-3
j_call: TRBJ2-2
clone_size: NA
cdr3_aa: CASSYSGGGTNTGELFF
cdr3_nt: TGTGCCAGCAGTTACTCAGGCGGGGGGACGAACACCGGGGAGCTGTTTTTT

d_call: NA
v_call: TRBV5-4
j_call: TRBJ2-5
clone_size: NA
cdr3_aa: CASSQGFRTGETQYF
cdr3_nt: TGCGCCAGCAGCCAAGGATTCAGGACCGGGGAGACCCAGTACTTC

d_call: TRBD2
v_call: TRBV20-1
j_call: TRBJ2-3
clone_size: many
cdr3_aa: CSARPEGGGVSDTQYF
cdr3_nt: TGCAGTGCTAGACCTGAGGGCGGGGGGGTCTCAGATACGCAGTATTTT

d_call: TRBD1
v_call: TRBV29-1
j_call: TRBJ2-7
clone_size: few
cdr3_aa: CSVGPRGPYEQYF
cdr3_nt: TGCAGCGTTGGGCCCAGGGGGCCTTACGAGCAGTACTTC

d_call: NA
v_call: TRBV5-8
j_call: TRBJ1-1
clone_size: many
cdr3_aa: CASSLAGGPGDTEAFF
cdr3_nt: TGTGCCAGCAGCTTGGCCGGGGGGCCGGGGGACACTGAAGCTTTCTTT

d_call: NA
v_call: TRBV19
j_call: TRBJ1-5
clone_size: NA
cdr3_aa: CASSILGGAGQPQHF
cdr3_nt: TGTGCCAGTAGTATTCTCGGGGGCGCGGGGCAGCCCCAGCATTTT

d_call: NA
v_call: TRBV2
j_call: TRBJ2-7
clone_size: NA
cdr3_aa: CASLDSYEQYF
cdr3_nt: TGTGCCAGCTTAGACTCCTACGAGCAGTACTTC

d_call: NA
v_call: TRBV10-3
j_call: TRBJ1-1
clone_size: NA
cdr3_aa: CAISDASGETEAFF
cdr3_nt: TGTGCCATCAGTGACGCCTCAGGGGAAACTGAAGCTTTCTTT

d_call: NA
v_call: TRBV7-9
j_call: TRBJ1-6
clone_size: many
cdr3_aa: CASSSTGTLDSPLHF
cdr3_nt: TGTGCCAGCAGCTCAACCGGGACATTAGATTCACCCCTCCACTTT

d_call: TRBD1
v_call: TRBV7-8
j_call: TRBJ2-7
clone_size: NA
cdr3_aa: CASSQGIQGNEQYF
cdr3_nt: TGTGCCAGCAGCCAAGGCATACAGGGGAACGAGCAGTACTTC

d_call: TRBD2
v_call: TRBV15
j_call: TRBJ2-5
clone_size: NA
cdr3_aa: CATSRDLPGGQETQYF
cdr3_nt: TGTGCCACCAGCAGAGATCTTCCGGGGGGACAAGAGACCCAGTACTTC